The 14 T cell receptor beta chains below come from one sample, sequenced in a study of vaccination and CD4 T cells after COVID-19. Their antigens remain unidentified. The treatment here: roughly 10-day PBMC culture with coronavirus spike peptide pools or control peptides (ViraFEST assay). The Oncomine TCR Beta short-read assay generated sequence data from the DNA of cultured CD4+ T cells. TCRdb re-called the PCR reads through MiXCR, storing one row per CDR3 protein. The sample consists of over 15,000 distinct CDR3 sequences, less than 70% of them appearing once. Here the sequenced sample was CD4+ T cells from blood, cultured in vitro, taken before SARS-CoV-2 vaccination. These receptors originate from a human donor who had recovered from COVID-19.

The rearrangement uses TRBV7-3 and TRBJ1-6; D possibly corresponds to TRBD1 (5 bases). The germline V gene encodes CDR1 SGHTA and CDR2 FQGTGA. V lost 2 bases and J lost 7, with 12 bases in between. The CDR3 consists of 15 residues. Written as DNA, the CDR3 is TGTGCCAGCAGCTTACAGGGAAGGGGAAATTCACCCCTCCACTTT. This sequence encodes CASSLQGRGNSPLHF.

This clonotype was observed once. The chain joins TRBV2 to TRBJ1-5; 10 bases are a match to TRBD1. The CDR3 sequence is 15 residues long. Germline V gene data show CDR1 as SNHLY and CDR2 as FYNNEI. Losses at the gene ends were 6 bases for V and 4 bases for J; bases not matched to a gene: 6. The CDR3 spells CASRLRTGGNQPQHF. CDR3 bases: TGTGCCAGCAGACTTAGGACAGGGGGGAATCAGCCCCAGCATTTT.

This chain joins TRBV7-2 and TRBJ2-1, with 8 bases matching TRBD2. The CDR3 consists of 19 residues. Germline lookup yields CDR1 SGHTA and CDR2 FQGNSA. V lost 4 bases to trimming and J lost 1 base; unmatched junction nucleotides: 15. This chain's CDR3 is CASSSRAGYGTSSYNEQFF. Here the CDR3 DNA reads TGTGCCAGCAGCTCACGAGCGGGGTACGGGACTAGTTCCTACAATGAGCAGTTCTTC.

V gene TRBV28 combines with J gene TRBJ2-3; 7 nucleotides align to TRBD1. The trim removed 5 bases at V and 4 bases at J, leaving 9 bases unmatched. The V gene's germline CDR1 is MDHEN and CDR2 SYDVKM. CDR3 length equals 15 residues. The CDR3 DNA sequence: TGTGCCAGCAGTGCGAATCTAGGGGGCGCAGATACGCAGTATTTT. Amino acids: CASSANLGGADTQYF.

V usage is TRBV6-5 and J usage is TRBJ2-3; TRBD2 matches at 10 bases. After removal of 0 bases from V and 7 bases from J, the junction contained 10 bases not matched to a gene. The length of the CDR3 is 17 residues. Germline loops: CDR1 MNHEY, CDR2 SVGAGI. The CDR3 DNA is TGTGCCAGCAGTTACTCTCTGTCAGCGGGAGGGCTAAATACGCAGTATTTT. It is translated as CASSYSLSAGGLNTQYF.

V and J are TRBV6-1 and TRBJ1-2; TRBD1 is a possible D gene (5 bases). There are 14 residues in the CDR3. CDR1 MNHNS and CDR2 SASEGT come from the germline V gene. The V end was cut by 5 bases, the J end by 5 bases, with 15 bases between. Here the CDR3 reads CASSIGGDGYGYTF. The CDR3 bases are TGTGCCAGCAGTATCGGGGGGGACGGATATGGCTACACCTTC.

The CDR3 coding sequence is TGCAGTGCTAGGACTAGCGGGATTGATGCGCAGTATTTT. Translation: CSARTSGIDAQYF. J is TRBJ2-3 and V is TRBV20-1; TRBD2 agrees at 11 bases. CDR3 length: 13 residues. CDR1 is DFQATT, CDR2 SNEGSKA, per germline (reference sequence). Trimming removed 3 bases from V and 10 bases from J; junction bases left unmatched: 6.

This clonotype was seen more than once but under ten times. This chain joins TRBV10-1 and TRBJ2-2; D might be TRBD1 (5 bases). CDR3 length: 16 amino acids. Germline V lookup: CDR1 WNHNN, CDR2 SYGVQD (reference sequence). Trimming took off 0 bases at V and 7 bases at J, with 15 bases between the two ends. CDR3 DNA: TGCGCCAGCAGTGAGTCAAGCCTTTTAAGGGGCGGGGAGCTGTTTTTT. This sequence encodes CASSESSLLRGGELFF.

This clonotype has just a few counts. The V call is TRBV1, the J call TRBJ1-2; the listed D gene, TRBD1, was not tested against the DNA. TRBV1 is termed a pseudogene. This CDR3 is 17 amino acids long. The CDR3 loop is CTSSQYYLGTPNYGYTF. In DNA, the CDR3 is TGCACCAGCAGCCAATATTACCTCGGGACGCCCAACTATGGCTACACCTTC.

V usage is TRBV6-2 or TRBV6-3 and J usage is TRBJ2-1, with 8 bases that match TRBD2. V lost 5 bases and J lost 0; bases outside the gene matches: 0. The germline gives CDR1 MNHEY, CDR2 SVGEGT. The CDR3 covers 14 residues. The CDR3 loop reads CASSSGSSYNEQFF. CDR3 in DNA: TGTGCCAGCAGTAGCGGGAGCTCCTACAATGAGCAGTTCTTC.

The CDR3 DNA reads as TGTGCCAGCTCCCGGGGGAGGAGGAACACCGGGGAGCTGTTTTTT. This gives the protein CASSRGRRNTGELFF. The gene calls are TRBV2 and TRBJ2-2; a weak D match, TRBD2 (6 bases). In germline, CDR1 is SNHLY, CDR2 FYNNEI. This CDR3 spans 15 amino acids. Trimming took off 8 bases at V and 1 base at J, with 14 bases between the two ends.

V is TRBV27 and J is TRBJ2-2, with a possible D match to TRBD1 (7 bases). The CDR3 totals 15 residues. Germline V lookup: CDR1 MNHEY, CDR2 SMNVEV (reference sequence). The ends were cut back, 6 bases at V and 4 bases at J, with 15 bases in the middle. The CDR3 bases are TGTGCCAGCAGCCACAGGGGAGGAGGCACCGGGGAGCTGTTTTTT. This sequence encodes CASSHRGGGTGELFF.

The J gene is TRBJ2-1, the V gene TRBV7-2; D remains unclear. Trimming pared 2 bases from V and 7 bases from J, leaving 9 bases between. The germline V gene has CDR1 SGHTA and CDR2 FQGNSA. This CDR3 contains 13 residues. CDR3 protein: CASSLSHGNEQFF. As DNA, the CDR3 is TGTGCCAGCAGCTTATCCCACGGGAATGAGCAGTTCTTC.

The chain carries TRBV7-9 and TRBJ2-1, with D tentatively TRBD2 (6 bases). The V gene lost 4 bases and the J gene lost 7 bases, with 23 bases spanning the gap. Germline loops: CDR1 SEHNR, CDR2 FQNEAQ (reference sequence). This CDR3 is built from 17 residues. The CDR3 bases are TGTGCCAGCAGCTCCCGTTTACTAGCTGTCGAGGGTAATGAGCAGTTCTTC. It codes for CASSSRLLAVEGNEQFF.